Included here is one T cell receptor beta chain sequence, with context. The entry originates in a study of blood T cells in healthy people across ages. V shed 10 bases and J shed 7 bases, with 22 bases lying between them. The CDR3 contains 15 residues. Per the germline V gene, CDR1 is ENHRY and CDR2 is SYGVKD. Through a sample-barcoded 5' primer and a J-beta primer mix, a second PCR was run for roughly 6 to 12 cycles. Via MiXCR, TCRdb re-called the 5' RACE reads, giving one row per CDR3 protein. Seen here are over 700,000 distinct CDR3 sequences, about 55% observed once, and the top ten hold approximately 41%.

The chain uses TRBV10-3 and TRBJ1-4; D is ambiguous. This clonotype was sampled from a man of 80 years or more in good health. The source material was blood. CDR3 bases: TGTGCCACAAGCGTTGGCGCCGTCAACGGTGAAAAACTGTTTTTT. This encodes CATSVGAVNGEKLFF.